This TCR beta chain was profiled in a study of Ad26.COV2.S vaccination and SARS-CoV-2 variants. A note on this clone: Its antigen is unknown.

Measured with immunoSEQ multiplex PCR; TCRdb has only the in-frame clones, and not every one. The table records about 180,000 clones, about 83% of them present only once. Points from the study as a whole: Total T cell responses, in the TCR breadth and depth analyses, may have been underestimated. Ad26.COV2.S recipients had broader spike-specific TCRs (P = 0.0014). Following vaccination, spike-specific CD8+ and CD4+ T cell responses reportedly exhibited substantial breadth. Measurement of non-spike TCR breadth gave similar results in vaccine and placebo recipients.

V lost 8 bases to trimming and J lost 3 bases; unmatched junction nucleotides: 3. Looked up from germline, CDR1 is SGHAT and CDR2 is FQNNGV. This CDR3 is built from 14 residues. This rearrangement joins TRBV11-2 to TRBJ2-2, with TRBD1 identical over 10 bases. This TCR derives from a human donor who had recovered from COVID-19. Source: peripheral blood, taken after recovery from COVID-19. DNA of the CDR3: TGTGCCAGCTGGGACAGGGGATACACCGGGGAGCTGTTTTTT. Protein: CASWDRGYTGELFF.